Listed below are T cell receptor beta chains from one sample, sequenced in a study of CD8 T cells in Susac syndrome. TCRdb re-analysed the immunoSEQ multiplex PCR reads in MiXCR, keeping a single row per CDR3 protein. The data show approximately 90,000 distinct CDR3 sequences, about 93% seen once. Sequences were obtained from CD8+ T cells from PBMCs. The receptors were sampled from a human donor in good health. Each CDR3 is given with its conserved first and last residue. A D gene is named only where the DNA matches it firmly. Clone size, where shown, is once, few, many, or a class for clones that have expanded.

CDR3 DNA,CDR3 protein,V gene,clone size,J gene,D gene
TGTGCCAGCAGCTTAAAGTTCAATGAGCAGTTCTTC,CASSLKFNEQFF,TRBV7-3,NA,TRBJ2-1,NA
TGCGCCAGCAGCGTCCAGGGTACGGGAAACACCATATATTTT,CASSVQGTGNTIYF,TRBV4-1,NA,TRBJ1-3,NA
TGCGCCAGCAGCTCCAGCCAGAACACCGGGGAGCTGTTTTTT,CASSSSQNTGELFF,TRBV5-1,NA,TRBJ2-2,NA
TGTGCCAGCAGTTTACACAGGGTTCCCTACGAGCAGTACTTC,CASSLHRVPYEQYF,TRBV12-3/TRBV12-4,NA,TRBJ2-7,NA
TGTGCCAGCAGCTTACGTCAGGACGCTGAAGCTTTCTTT,CASSLRQDAEAFF,TRBV7-9,NA,TRBJ1-1,NA
TGTGCCAGCAGCTCCCCCAGCAGCGCGGAACAAGAGACCCAGTACTTC,CASSSPSSAEQETQYF,TRBV13,NA,TRBJ2-5,NA
TGTGCCAGCAGCCAGCTACAGGAAACCTACGAGCAGTACTTC,CASSQLQETYEQYF,TRBV5-8,NA,TRBJ2-7,NA
TGCAGCGTTCTGCCGGGACAGGAATCAAATGAAAAACTGTTTTTT,CSVLPGQESNEKLFF,TRBV29-1,NA,TRBJ1-4,TRBD1
TGTGCCAGCAGTCCGCGGGGCGGGGGCCACAATGAGCAGTTCTTC,CASSPRGGGHNEQFF,TRBV2,once,TRBJ2-1,NA
TGTGCCAGCAGCGGAATGAGCTCCTACAATGAGCAGTTCTTC,CASSGMSSYNEQFF,TRBV28,NA,TRBJ2-1,NA
TGCAGCGTTGAGCGGTGGACAGGGGGGACAGATACGCAGTATTTT,CSVERWTGGTDTQYF,TRBV29-1,NA,TRBJ2-3,TRBD1
TGTGCCAGCAGCTTGGAAGACTCCTCGGCCCTCGAGCAGTACTTC,CASSLEDSSALEQYF,TRBV7-8,NA,TRBJ2-7,NA
TGTGCCAGCAGTTTTGGATATGGCTACACCTTC,CASSFGYGYTF,TRBV12-3/TRBV12-4,few,TRBJ1-2,NA
TGTGCCAGCAGCAGGGCGACTTATGAAAAACTGTTTTTT,CASSRATYEKLFF,TRBV25-1,once,TRBJ1-4,NA
TGCAGCGTTTCGACAGGGAGAGACACCGGGGAGCTGTTTTTT,CSVSTGRDTGELFF,TRBV29-1,NA,TRBJ2-2,TRBD1
TGTGCCAGCAGCTCGGGGGAGACTGAAGCTTTCTTT,CASSSGETEAFF,TRBV7-9,few,TRBJ1-1,NA
TGTGCCAGCAGTTTCAATGAGCAGTTCTTC,CASSFNEQFF,TRBV12-3/TRBV12-4,NA,TRBJ2-1,NA